The 28 T cell receptor beta chains listed next were all sequenced from one sample in a study of CD8 T cells in Susac syndrome (dated by TCRdb to about 2019). The method was the immunoSEQ multiplex PCR assay. RNA was extracted with the RNeasy kit and 0.5 to 1 ug was reverse transcribed using random hexamers. Starting from the raw public reads, TCRdb applied fastp trimming at Q25, assembled clones with MiXCR and retained in-frame beta chains. Duplicate CDR3 protein sequences are folded into a single record with the most common DNA and genes. For this sample the table gives more than 200,000 distinct CDR3 sequences, of which over 90% were detected only once. The top ten hold 0.15% of the sample. Sequenced material: CD4+ T cells from PBMCs. These receptors were taken from a human donor with Susac syndrome.

The J gene is TRBJ1-5, the V gene TRBV3-1, with 11 bases matching TRBD1. The CDR3 is 17 amino acids. Trimming took 0 bases from V and 9 from J; bases not matched to a gene: 10. Germline V gene data show CDR1 as LGHDT and CDR2 as YNNKEL (reference sequence). The DNA of the CDR3 is TGTGCCAGCAGCCAAGATACAAGGACAGGGGGCCGGTTGCCCCAGCATTTT. This codes for CASSQDTRTGGRLPQHF. Full variable domain (outside the CDR3, taken from reference TRBV3-1 and TRBJ1-5): DTAVSQTPKYLVTQMGNDKSIKCEQNLGHDTMYWYKQDSKKFLKIMFSYNNKELIINETVPNRFSPKSPDKAHLNLHINSLELGDSAVYFCASSQDTRTGGRLPQHFGDGTRLSIL.

The rearrangement joins TRBV5-6 to TRBJ2-2; TRBD2 is a possible D gene (6 bases). V shed 3 bases and J shed 1 base, with 10 bases lying between them. The CDR3 is 15 residues long. The germline CDR1 and CDR2 sequences are SGHDT and YYEEEE. CDR3 amino acids: CASSSGLMNTGELFF. DNA for the CDR3: TGTGCCAGCAGCTCGGGACTGATGAACACCGGGGAGCTGTTTTTT. The full variable domain, in which reference TRBV5-6 and TRBJ2-2 provide the parts outside the CDR3, is DAGVTQSPTHLIKTRGQQVTLRCSPKSGHDTVSWYQQALGQGPQFIFQYYEEEERQRGNFPDRFSGHQFPNYSSELNVNALLLGDSALYLCASSSGLMNTGELFFGEGSRLTVL.

The chain has TRBV7-2 and TRBJ2-3, with TRBD2 matching 10 bases. Germline CDR1 SGHTA, CDR2 FQGNSA. The junction had 10 bases not matched to a gene; V was cut back by 10 bases and J by 0 bases. The CDR3 length is 16 residues. In nucleotides, the CDR3 is TGTGCCACGGGAGCGGGGGGGCCCTTCAGCACAGATACGCAGTATTTT. It codes for CATGAGGPFSTDTQYF. Together with reference TRBV7-2 and TRBJ2-3, the CDR3 gives the full variable domain: GAGVSQSPSNKVTEKGKDVELRCDPISGHTALYWYRQSLGQGLEFLIYFQGNSAPDKSGLPSDRFSAERTGGSVSTLTIQRTQQEDSAVYLCATGAGGPFSTDTQYFGPGTRLTVL.

The chain is built from TRBV5-1 and TRBJ2-7; 7 bases align to TRBD1. CDR1 is SGHRS and CDR2 is YFSETQ in the germline V gene. The V and J ends lost 3 bases and 3 bases, in that order; junction bases with no gene match: 6. The CDR3 contains 14 residues. Here the CDR3 reads CASSWGTVFYEQYF. DNA for the CDR3: TGCGCCAGCAGCTGGGGGACAGTGTTCTACGAGCAGTACTTC.

The chain links TRBV5-1 to TRBJ2-7; a possible D gene is TRBD1 (5 bases). The CDR3 spans 14 residues. The V end lost 4 bases, the J end lost 4 bases, and 15 bases lay between the germline ends. Germline values: CDR1 SGHRS, CDR2 YFSETQ. In DNA form, the CDR3 reads TGCGCCAGCAGCCTCGACGGACAAGGTTACGAGCAGTACTTC. It encodes CASSLDGQGYEQYF. The full variable domain, in which reference TRBV5-1 and TRBJ2-7 provide the parts outside the CDR3, is KAGVTQTPRYLIKTRGQQVTLSCSPISGHRSVSWYQQTPGQGLQFLFEYFSETQRNKGNFPGRFSGRQFSNSRSEMNVSTLELGDSALYLCASSLDGQGYEQYFGPGTRLTVT.

This chain uses TRBV4-1 with TRBJ1-1, with TRBD1 matching 8 bases. CDR1 and CDR2 from the germline V gene are MGHRA and YSYEKL. V was pared by 0 bases and J by 5 bases, with 5 bases of the junction left unmatched. The CDR3 covers 15 residues. CDR3 region: CASSQDGQGGTEAFF. In DNA, the CDR3 is TGCGCCAGCAGCCAAGACGGACAGGGAGGGACTGAAGCTTTCTTT.

The chain carries TRBV6-6 and TRBJ2-3, with unresolved D. V dropped 11 bases and J dropped 0 bases, with 12 bases sitting between them. In germline, CDR1 is MNHNY, CDR2 SVGAGI (reference sequence). The CDR3 contains 13 residues. The chain's CDR3 is CAARAVSTDTQYF. For the CDR3, the DNA is TGTGCCGCCCGGGCGGTTAGCACAGATACGCAGTATTTT.

This chain uses TRBV30 with TRBJ1-1; weak D call: TRBD1 (6 bases). Per germline, CDR1 GTSNPN and CDR2 SVGIG (reference sequence). The V end lost 8 bases, the J end lost 0 bases, and 19 bases lay between the germline ends. This CDR3 region has 15 residues. The CDR3 bases are TGTGCCCGGGACCCGGCAGGGGCTCTGAACACTGAAGCTTTCTTT. This translates into CARDPAGALNTEAFF.

CDR3 in DNA: TGTGCCAGCAGCCGGGACATCGCTAACTATGGCTACACCTTC. This translates into CASSRDIANYGYTF. V usage is TRBV3-1 and J usage is TRBJ1-2; perhaps TRBD1 as D (6 bases). Trimming pared 4 bases from V and 0 bases from J, leaving 9 bases between. Looked up from germline, CDR1 is LGHDT and CDR2 is YNNKEL (reference sequence). CDR3 size: 14 residues.

The J gene is TRBJ2-1, the V gene TRBV20-1, with TRBD2 as a possible D gene (5 bases). Germline V lookup: CDR1 DFQATT, CDR2 SNEGSKA (reference sequence). Between the trimmed V and J ends, which lost 3 bases and 8 bases, there was a span of 11 bases. The CDR3 extends over 12 amino acids. The CDR3 DNA sequence: TGCAGTGCTAGCCAGCCCGGGGATGAGCAGTTCTTC. This encodes CSASQPGDEQFF.

V usage is TRBV29-1 and J usage is TRBJ2-2; possible D gene TRBD2, 5 bases. CDR3 length equals 12 residues. The germline V gene encodes CDR1 SQVTM and CDR2 ANQGSEA. CDR3 sequence reads: CTLPGNTGELFF. The CDR3 coding sequence is TGCACCCTCCCGGGAAACACCGGGGAGCTGTTTTTT.

For the CDR3, the DNA is TGTGCCAGCGCCCGGGGCCAAGATACGCAGTATTTT. Translation: CASARGQDTQYF. The chain couples TRBV7-2 to TRBJ2-3; D tentatively fits TRBD1 or TRBD2 (5 bases each). The CDR3 consists of 12 residues. With 8 bases removed from V and 5 bases from J, the gap between germline ends came to 11 bases. Germline V gives CDR1 SGHTA, CDR2 FQGNSA.

This chain uses TRBV5-4 with TRBJ2-2, with TRBD2 identical over 10 bases. The CDR3 spans 16 residues. Looked up from germline, CDR1 is SGHNT and CDR2 is YYREEE (reference sequence). Trimming took 0 bases from V and 1 from J; bases not matched to a gene: 0. The CDR3 region is CASSLGLAGNTGELFF. The DNA of the CDR3 is TGTGCCAGCAGCTTGGGACTAGCGGGGAACACCGGGGAGCTGTTTTTT.

This sequence joins TRBV7-2 and TRBJ2-3; D is uncertain. The V and J ends lost 6 bases and 3 bases respectively, with 4 bases between them. The CDR3 is made up of 11 amino acids. The germline CDR1 and CDR2 sequences are SGHTA and FQGNSA. The CDR3 region is CASRVTDTQYF. The CDR3 DNA reads as TGTGCCAGCAGGGTAACAGATACGCAGTATTTT.

The chain couples TRBV20-1 to TRBJ2-4; a possible D gene is TRBD2 (5 bases). V dropped 6 bases and J dropped 1 base, with 16 bases sitting between them. The CDR3 is made up of 15 amino acids. CDR1 is DFQATT and CDR2 is SNEGSKA in the germline V gene (reference sequence). CDR3 bases: TGCAGTGCAATGACACCTCGCGGGGCCAAAAACATTCAGTACTTC. It yields the protein CSAMTPRGAKNIQYF.

CDR3 sequence reads: CASSYSAGTGQSAQHF. Here the CDR3 DNA reads TGTGCCAGCAGTTACTCGGCAGGGACAGGGCAATCAGCCCAGCATTTT. This sequence joins TRBV6-5 and TRBJ1-5, with 9 bases matching TRBD1. J gave up 11 bases and V 0 bases, and 11 bases lay outside the gene matches. Per germline, CDR1 MNHEY and CDR2 SVGAGI. This CDR3 is 16 amino acids long.

This clonotype was picked up one time. The CDR3 region is CASSGSGTSIYEQYF. The CDR3 DNA reads as TGTGCCAGCAGCGGTTCCGGGACATCGATCTACGAGCAGTACTTC. V and J are TRBV9 and TRBJ2-7, with D possibly TRBD1 on 6 matching bases. Germline V CDR1 and CDR2: SGDLS, YYNGEE. Trimming removed 3 bases at V and 3 bases at J, with 16 bases between. The CDR3 loop spans 15 amino acids.

The J gene is TRBJ1-1, the V gene TRBV12-3 or TRBV12-4, with 7 bases fitting TRBD1. CDR3 length equals 14 residues. The V gene end was trimmed by 4 bases and the J gene end by 6 bases; junction bases not matched to a gene: 8. This chain's CDR3 is CASSSLTGRAEAFF. CDR3 nucleotide sequence: TGTGCCAGCAGTTCGCTGACAGGGCGGGCTGAAGCTTTCTTT.

The CDR3 DNA follows: TGTGCCTGGGAGAGGACCGGACTCTACGAGCAGTACTTC. It codes for CAWERTGLYEQYF. The V and J genes are TRBV30 and TRBJ2-7; D might be TRBD2 (5 bases). The CDR3 runs to 13 residues. Trimming removed 5 bases at V and 3 bases at J, with 14 bases between. Germline V gene data show CDR1 as GTSNPN and CDR2 as SVGIG (reference sequence).

This clonotype was seen only a few times. The gene calls are TRBV6-5 and TRBJ2-7, with 7 positions matching TRBD1. The germline gives CDR1 MNHEY, CDR2 SVGAGI. Losses at the gene ends were 4 bases for V and 7 bases for J; bases not matched to a gene: 10. The CDR3 contains 14 residues. The CDR3 is CASSSNRGVGEQYF. The CDR3 DNA sequence: TGTGCCAGCAGTTCTAACAGGGGTGTAGGGGAGCAGTACTTC.

The V call is TRBV30, the J call TRBJ1-2; D unclear. Trimming cost V 5 bases and J 3 bases, with 13 bases left between them. This CDR3 comprises 13 residues. The germline gives CDR1 GTSNPN, CDR2 SVGIG (reference sequence). Written as DNA, the CDR3 is TGTGCCTGGGAGGACCCGACGGACTATGGCTACACCTTC. Its protein is CAWEDPTDYGYTF.

V and J are TRBV3-1 and TRBJ1-5, with D tentatively TRBD1 (5 bases). V shed 0 bases and J shed 4 bases, with 13 bases lying between them. Germline loops: CDR1 LGHDT, CDR2 YNNKEL (reference sequence). This CDR3 has 16 amino acids. CDR3 region: CASSQEGAGSNQPQHF. The CDR3 DNA reads as TGTGCCAGCAGCCAAGAAGGGGCAGGGAGTAATCAGCCCCAGCATTTT.

The gene calls are TRBV30 and TRBJ2-5, with D possibly being TRBD1 (6 bases). This CDR3 region has 13 residues. The germline V gene encodes CDR1 GTSNPN and CDR2 SVGIG (reference sequence). With 2 bases removed from V and 7 bases from J, the gap between germline ends came to 14 bases. The CDR3 loop reads CAWSIGGARTQYF. In DNA, the CDR3 is TGTGCCTGGAGTATAGGGGGAGCAAGGACCCAGTACTTC.

CDR3 DNA: TGCAGTGCTAGGAAGGCAGGATCCCGGGGGGCCAACGTCCTGACTTTC. Translating gives CSARKAGSRGANVLTF. This chain uses TRBV20-1 with TRBJ2-6, with D hard to call. Trimming took 3 bases from V and 4 from J, leaving 16 bases between them. Germline loops: CDR1 DFQATT, CDR2 SNEGSKA (reference sequence). The CDR3 sequence is 16 residues long.

CDR3 amino acids: CSGLPGQGNYGYTF. CDR3 nucleotide sequence: TGCAGTGGCCTTCCGGGACAGGGAAACTATGGCTACACCTTC. The rearrangement links TRBV20-1 to TRBJ1-2; 9 bases map to TRBD1. V dropped 7 bases and J dropped 2; count of bases not matched to a gene: 8. CDR1 and CDR2 (germline): DFQATT, SNEGSKA (reference sequence). CDR3 length: 14 residues.

This sequence joins TRBV30 and TRBJ1-3; 8 bases map to TRBD1. Per the germline V gene, CDR1 is GTSNPN and CDR2 is SVGIG (reference sequence). The CDR3 covers 16 residues. Trimming at V came to 4 bases and at J to 8 bases, leaving 16 bases not matched to a gene. The CDR3: CAWNPVRPGGRDTIYF. CDR3 coding DNA: TGTGCCTGGAATCCCGTGAGGCCAGGGGGCCGGGACACCATATATTTT.

This CDR3 reads CASRESSGDTQYF. CDR3 nucleotide sequence: TGCGCCAGCAGGGAATCTAGCGGAGATACGCAGTATTTT. The chain uses TRBV5-1 and TRBJ2-3; TRBD2 matches at 7 bases. This CDR3 has 13 amino acids. Germline assignment: CDR1 SGHRS and CDR2 YFSETQ. The V segment lost 5 bases and the J segment 5 bases; nucleotides outside the gene matches: 5.

The chain carries TRBV7-8 and TRBJ2-3; TRBD2 matches 11 bases. The CDR3 covers 18 residues. V was pared by 1 base and J by 2 bases, with 8 bases of the junction left unmatched. Germline CDR1 and CDR2: SGHVS and FQNEAQ. CDR3 in DNA: TGTGCCAGCAGCTTAGTCTGGACTAGCGGGCGACTCACAGATACGCAGTATTTT. Protein sequence: CASSLVWTSGRLTDTQYF.